A single sample gave rise to the 23 T cell receptor beta chains below, sequenced in a study of spatial heterogeneity in lung cancer. Time point: sample taken at primary tumor resection. The sequenced material consisted of unsorted whole RNA from tumor, nontumor lung or frozen PBMC. MiXCR was run by TCRdb on the 5' RACE reads, yielding one entry per CDR3 protein. The table has tens of thousands of distinct CDR3 sequences, more than 6.5% seen once. This sample comprised PBMCs, obtained at surgery. Source of these receptors: a male donor with early-stage non-small cell lung cancer.

This clonotype showed up just a few times. The J gene is TRBJ2-4, the V gene TRBV30; TRBD1 aligns across 11 bases. The J segment lost 2 bases and the V segment lost 5 bases, leaving 8 bases of the junction unmatched. Per germline, CDR1 GTSNPN and CDR2 SVGIG (reference sequence). The CDR3 sequence is 16 residues long. CDR3 protein: CAWSSGTGGPKNIQYF. As DNA, the CDR3 is TGTGCCTGGTCGTCCGGGACAGGGGGTCCCAAAAACATTCAGTACTTC. The full variable domain, with the rest looked up from reference TRBV30 and TRBJ2-4, is SQTIHQWPATLVQPVGSPLSLECTVEGTSNPNLYWYRQAAGRGLQLLFYSVGIGQISSEVPQNLSASRPQDRQFILSSKKLLLSDSGFYLCAWSSGTGGPKNIQYFGAGTRLSVL.

The chain links TRBV5-1 to TRBJ2-5; 9 nucleotides agree with TRBD1. The V gene end was trimmed by 4 bases and the J gene end by 10 bases; junction bases not matched to a gene: 17. Germline values: CDR1 SGHRS, CDR2 YFSETQ. This CDR3 contains 16 residues. As DNA, the CDR3 is TGCGCCAGCAGCCCGGGGGCCGGGACAGGGCCTGCACACCAGTACTTC. Encoded protein: CASSPGAGTGPAHQYF.

This clonotype was counted at least ten times. This sequence joins TRBV29-1 and TRBJ2-1, with 12 bases that match TRBD2. Germline V lookup: CDR1 SQVTM, CDR2 ANQGSEA. V lost 5 bases to trimming and J lost 7 bases; unmatched junction nucleotides: 12. The CDR3 loop spans 16 amino acids. DNA of the CDR3: TGCAGCGTTTCGTTAGGACTAGCGGGGACTCAGAATGAGCAGTTCTTC. Its protein product is CSVSLGLAGTQNEQFF.

In this sample, this clonotype turned up a few times. The rearrangement joins TRBV28 to TRBJ1-1, with no clear D. CDR3 length: 11 amino acids. Germline V gene sequence: CDR1 MDHEN, CDR2 SYDVKM. Trimming took off 7 bases at V and 3 bases at J, with 6 bases between the two ends. CDR3 nucleotide sequence: TGTGCCAGCACGTATTACACTGAAGCTTTCTTT. This encodes CASTYYTEAFF.

This clonotype showed up many times. The chain joins TRBV28 to TRBJ2-1; 8 bases agree with TRBD1. The ends lost 6 bases at V and 3 bases at J; junction bases unmatched: 10. CDR1 is MDHEN and CDR2 is SYDVKM in the germline V gene. The CDR3 has 16 amino acids. In DNA, the CDR3 is TGTGCCAGCAGGTCCGACAGGGGATCATACTACAATGAGCAGTTCTTC. It translates to CASRSDRGSYYNEQFF.

This chain connects TRBV5-8 to TRBJ1-4; D call uncertain. The CDR3 is 15 amino acids. Between the trimmed V and J ends, which lost 4 bases and 5 bases, there was a span of 15 bases. Per germline, CDR1 SGHTS and CDR2 YDEGEE. The chain's CDR3 is CASSPRPGRNEKLFF. The CDR3 DNA sequence: TGTGCCAGCAGCCCCCGGCCAGGAAGGAATGAAAAACTGTTTTTT.

In this sample, this clonotype turned up many times. In nucleotides, the CDR3 is TGCGCCAGCAGCCAAGATGGAGTAGCGGGGCCCAAGTTCGACGAGCAGTACTTC. This translates into CASSQDGVAGPKFDEQYF. The V call is TRBV4-1, the J call TRBJ2-7, with 8 bases fitting TRBD2. The CDR3 runs to 18 residues. Germline loops: CDR1 MGHRA, CDR2 YSYEKL. The V gene end was trimmed by 0 bases and the J gene end by 5 bases; junction bases not matched to a gene: 15.

Ten or more counts support this clonotype. The chain combines TRBV5-1 with TRBJ2-1; TRBD1 agrees at 11 bases. The germline V gene encodes CDR1 SGHRS and CDR2 YFSETQ. The CDR3 is made up of 15 amino acids. The V and J ends lost 4 bases and 7 bases, in that order; junction bases with no gene match: 7. The CDR3 protein is CASSRDRGNRNEQFF. The CDR3 bases are TGCGCCAGCAGCAGGGACAGGGGGAATCGGAATGAGCAGTTCTTC.

A few counts support this clonotype. The V gene is TRBV7-3, the J gene TRBJ2-7; D possibly uses TRBD1 or TRBD2 (5 bases each). V lost 3 bases to trimming and J lost 3 bases, with 9 bases between them. The CDR3 has 13 residues. Per the germline V gene, CDR1 is SGHTA and CDR2 is FQGTGA. CDR3 residues: CASSFSGGYEQYF. CDR3 coding DNA: TGTGCCAGCAGCTTTTCTGGGGGCTACGAGCAGTACTTC. Using reference TRBV7-3 and TRBJ2-7 for the parts outside the CDR3, the full variable domain is GAGVSQTPSNKVTEKGKYVELRCDPISGHTALYWYRQSLGQGPEFLIYFQGTGAADDSGLPNDRFFAVRPEGSVSTLKIQRTERGDSAVYLCASSFSGGYEQYFGPGTRLTVT.

This clonotype was seen at least ten times. V is TRBV28 and J is TRBJ2-7; D is possibly TRBD1 (6 bases). This CDR3 region has 15 residues. The germline V and J ends were trimmed by 4 bases and 7 bases, with 20 bases remaining between them. Germline V gives CDR1 MDHEN, CDR2 SYDVKM. CDR3 residues: CASSSSGTWKGEQYV. CDR3 DNA: TGTGCCAGCAGTTCCTCGGGGACATGGAAGGGGGAGCAGTACGTC.

In its sample, this clonotype was seen many times. V usage is TRBV12-5 and J usage is TRBJ1-1, with 8 bases matching TRBD1. The germline V gene has CDR1 LGHNT and CDR2 FRNRAP. V shed 6 bases, J shed 3 bases, and the junction held 12 bases outside the gene matches. This CDR3 has 16 residues. CDR3 region: CASGYIYRGRDTEAFF. The CDR3 DNA sequence: TGTGCTAGTGGGTACATTTACAGGGGGAGGGACACTGAAGCTTTCTTT.

This clonotype appeared many times. The rearrangement joins TRBV5-5 to TRBJ2-1, with TRBD2 matching 9 bases. The CDR3 has 22 residues. V gave up 0 bases and J gave up 2 bases; unmatched junction bases: 21. Looked up from germline, CDR1 is SGHKS and CDR2 is YYEKEE (reference sequence). As DNA, the CDR3 is TGTGCCAGCAGCTTGGCGATAGTAGGACTAGCGCTATCTGCCAAGGCCTACAATGAGCAGTTCTTC. This codes for CASSLAIVGLALSAKAYNEQFF.

This clonotype has ten or more counts. The gene calls are TRBV30 and TRBJ2-1; 9 positions agree with TRBD2. After removal of 2 bases from V and 9 bases from J, the junction contained 11 bases not matched to a gene. From germline, CDR1 is GTSNPN and CDR2 SVGIG (reference sequence). The CDR3 covers 15 residues. DNA for the CDR3: TGTGCCTGGAGTCTGCCGGGACTAGCTCCCGGTGAGCAGTTCTTC. Translated: CAWSLPGLAPGEQFF.

This clonotype was seen ten or more times. Written as DNA, the CDR3 is TGTGCCACTCAGGGACAGTTACAAGAGACCCAGTACTTC. This translates into CATQGQLQETQYF. The chain employs TRBV10-3 and TRBJ2-5; the match to TRBD1 covers 7 bases. CDR3 length: 13 residues. V lost 10 bases, J lost 2 bases, and 7 bases stayed unmatched. The V gene's germline CDR1 is ENHRY and CDR2 SYGVKD.

The rearrangement links TRBV11-2 to TRBJ1-2, with 8 bases lining up with TRBD1. The CDR3 has 13 residues. Germline V gene sequence: CDR1 SGHAT, CDR2 FQNNGV. The trim removed 4 bases at V and 6 bases at J, leaving 4 bases unmatched. CDR3 residues: CASSSWTGNGYTF. In DNA, the CDR3 is TGTGCCAGCAGCTCTTGGACAGGGAATGGCTACACCTTC.

This clonotype was seen ten or more times. The gene calls are TRBV7-9 and TRBJ1-2; tentatively, D is TRBD1 (6 bases). The CDR3 covers 13 residues. The germline V and J ends were trimmed by 4 bases and 4 bases, with 10 bases remaining between them. Germline CDR1 SEHNR, CDR2 FQNEAQ (reference sequence). CDR3 in DNA: TGTGCCAGCAGCTCGGGACAATTCTATGGCTACACCTTC. This encodes CASSSGQFYGYTF.

This clonotype was seen repeatedly, ten times or more. The genes are TRBV12-3 or TRBV12-4 and TRBJ2-1; possibly TRBD1 for D (6 bases). This CDR3 region has 16 residues. Deletions cut 6 bases from V and 4 bases from J, with 19 bases between. The CDR3 coding sequence is TGTGCCAGCAGCCCTACGACAGGCAAGCCATACAATGAGCAGTTCTTC. It translates to CASSPTTGKPYNEQFF.

The V and J genes are TRBV6-2 or TRBV6-3 and TRBJ2-1; 13 bases match TRBD2. Trimming at V came to 0 bases and at J to 0 bases, leaving 11 bases not matched to a gene. In germline, CDR1 is MNHEY, CDR2 SVGEGT. The CDR3 loop spans 21 amino acids. CDR3 amino acids: CASSYSKGLAGRDSSYNEQFF. CDR3 coding DNA: TGTGCCAGCAGTTACTCGAAGGGACTAGCGGGGAGAGATAGCTCCTACAATGAGCAGTTCTTC.

Many counts were recorded for this clonotype. The chain employs TRBV12-3 or TRBV12-4 and TRBJ1-5; no definite D call. CDR3 size: 11 residues. Trimming removed 10 bases at V and 11 bases at J, with 15 bases between. CDR3 nucleotides: TGTGCCACATCAAAAGGGTCGTCCCAGCATTTT. Encoded protein: CATSKGSSQHF.

There are many counts of this clonotype. As DNA, the CDR3 is TGTGCCAGCAGTCGCGACTGGACTAGCGGCTTGGCGCAGTATTTT. Protein product: CASSRDWTSGLAQYF. The chain employs TRBV28 and TRBJ2-3; 10 nucleotides align to TRBD2. Trimming removed 5 bases from V and 10 bases from J; junction bases left unmatched: 12. Per germline, CDR1 MDHEN and CDR2 SYDVKM. The CDR3 contains 15 residues.

This clonotype showed up many times. This sequence joins TRBV5-1 and TRBJ1-1, with D perhaps TRBD1 (6 bases). Germline-derived CDR1 and CDR2 are SGHRS and YFSETQ. Trimming stripped 4 bases from V and 4 bases from J, with 17 bases between. CDR3 length: 15 residues. CDR3 amino acids: CASSISSRGSTEAFF. The CDR3, as DNA: TGCGCCAGCAGCATATCGTCCAGGGGAAGCACTGAAGCTTTCTTT. The variable domain in full, with the rest retrieved from reference TRBV5-1 and TRBJ1-1, is KAGVTQTPRYLIKTRGQQVTLSCSPISGHRSVSWYQQTPGQGLQFLFEYFSETQRNKGNFPGRFSGRQFSNSRSEMNVSTLELGDSALYLCASSISSRGSTEAFFGQGTRLTVV.

CDR3 coding DNA: TGTGCCAGCAGCCCGGGACTATTCACAGATACGCAGTATTTT. Translated, it gives CASSPGLFTDTQYF. V is TRBV6-4 and J is TRBJ2-3, with 7 positions matching TRBD2. J gave up 2 bases and V 6 bases, and 5 bases lay outside the gene matches. Germline CDR1 and CDR2: MRHNA and SNTAGT. This CDR3 spans 14 amino acids.

This clonotype was seen at least ten times. The CDR3 region is CASRDYTRATQYF. The DNA for the CDR3 is TGTGCCAGCAGGGATTACACCCGCGCTACGCAGTATTTT. The chain carries TRBV2 and TRBJ2-3; D gene ambiguous. Per germline, CDR1 SNHLY and CDR2 FYNNEI. Trimming pared 6 bases from V and 8 bases from J, leaving 15 bases between. This CDR3 contains 13 residues.